These 3 T cell receptor beta chains originate from one sample sequenced in a study of blood T cell repertoires in COVID-19. Produced via immunoSEQ multiplex PCR; TCRdb's table is partial and in-frame only. The sample gives 74,000 or so clones, roughly nine tenths of which show up once; roughly 8.8% is in the top ten. The specimen was peripheral blood. Source of these receptors: a man in his fifties with active COVID-19.

The sample holds one count of this clone. This chain links TRBV29-1 with TRBJ2-1; 8 positions match TRBD2. CDR1 is SQVTM, CDR2 ANQGSEA, per germline. With V trimmed by 7 bases and J by 5 bases, 10 bases remained unmatched. This CDR3 spans 14 amino acids. The CDR3 DNA sequence: TGCAGCGCCCGAGGGACTAGAAATAACAATGAGCAGTTCTTC. As protein: CSARGTRNNNEQFF.

The V and J genes are TRBV6-5 and TRBJ1-1; TRBD1 agrees at 8 bases. V was pared by 5 bases and J by 1 base, with 6 bases of the junction left unmatched. CDR3 length: 15 residues. Germline lookup yields CDR1 MNHEY and CDR2 SVGAGI. The CDR3 protein is CASSQGQARNTEAFF. The CDR3 nucleotides are TGTGCCAGCAGTCAGGGACAGGCAAGGAACACTGAAGCTTTCTTT.

The rearrangement uses TRBV10-2 and TRBJ2-1; TRBD1 is a possible D gene (7 bases). The germline V gene encodes CDR1 WSHSY and CDR2 SAAADI. CDR3 size: 13 residues. V lost 8 bases, J lost 4 bases, and 12 bases lay in between. The CDR3 nucleotides are TGCGCCAGCCGGGGGACAGTTTACAATGAGCAGTTCTTC. Translating it yields CASRGTVYNEQFF.